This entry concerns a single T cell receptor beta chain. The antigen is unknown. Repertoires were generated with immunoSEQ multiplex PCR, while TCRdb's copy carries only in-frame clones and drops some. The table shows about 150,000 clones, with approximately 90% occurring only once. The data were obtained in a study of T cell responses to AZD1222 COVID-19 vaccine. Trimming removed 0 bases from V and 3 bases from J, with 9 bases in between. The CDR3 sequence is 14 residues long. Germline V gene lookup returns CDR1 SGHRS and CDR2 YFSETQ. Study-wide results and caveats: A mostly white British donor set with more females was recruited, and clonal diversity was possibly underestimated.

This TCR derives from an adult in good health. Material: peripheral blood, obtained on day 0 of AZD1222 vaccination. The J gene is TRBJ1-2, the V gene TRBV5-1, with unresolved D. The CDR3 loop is CASSLAFGDYGYTF. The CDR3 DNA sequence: TGCGCCAGCAGCTTGGCCTTTGGGGACTATGGCTACACCTTC.